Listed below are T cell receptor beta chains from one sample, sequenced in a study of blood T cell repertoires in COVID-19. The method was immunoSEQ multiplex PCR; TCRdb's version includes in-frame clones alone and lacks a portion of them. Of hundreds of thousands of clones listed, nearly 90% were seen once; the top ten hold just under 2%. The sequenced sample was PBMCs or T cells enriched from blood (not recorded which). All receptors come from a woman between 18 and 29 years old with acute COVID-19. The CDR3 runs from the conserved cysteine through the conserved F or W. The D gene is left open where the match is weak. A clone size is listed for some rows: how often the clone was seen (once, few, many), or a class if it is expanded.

TGTGCCAGTAGTATAGTTGCGGGGGCGTCTGGGAATGAGCAGTTCTTC	CASSIVAGASGNEQFF	-	-	TRBV19	TRBJ2-1
TGTGCCAGCAGCGCCCCAGATAACACTGAAGCTTTCTTT	CASSAPDNTEAFF	-	-	TRBV11-1	TRBJ1-1
TGTGCCAGCAGCGTGAACAGGGGACCCGAGGGGAATTATGGCTACACCTTC	CASSVNRGPEGNYGYTF	-	TRBD1	TRBV9	TRBJ1-2
TGTGCCAGCAGTGGAGGCGACTATGGCTACACCTTC	CASSGGDYGYTF	-	-	TRBV6-4	TRBJ1-2
TGTGCCAGCAGCTTAGCTACAGGTCCTTGGGCAGGGAATGAGCAGTTCTTC	CASSLATGPWAGNEQFF	once	-	TRBV7-9	TRBJ2-1
TGTGCCAGCAGCCAGCTAGCGGGGTGGGAGCAGTACTTC	CASSQLAGWEQYF	-	TRBD2	TRBV5-5	TRBJ2-7
TGTGCCAGCAGCCAAGCCGGACTAGGGATTGACAATGAGCAGTTCTTC	CASSQAGLGIDNEQFF	once	TRBD2	TRBV3-1/TRBV3-2	TRBJ2-1
TGTGCCAGCAGCTCGGGACAGACCGAGCAGTACTTC	CASSSGQTEQYF	-	TRBD1	TRBV5-6	TRBJ2-7
TGCGCCAGCAGCATTGCCGGGCAGGGAGAGCAGTACTTC	CASSIAGQGEQYF	-	-	TRBV4-3	TRBJ2-7
TGTGCCACCAGCAGAGTAAGACAGACCGCCATATATTTT	CATSRVRQTAIYF	-	-	TRBV15	TRBJ1-3
TGTGCCAGCAGCCCAGAGCCGGGAGGTGCACACGAGCAGTACTTC	CASSPEPGGAHEQYF	-	TRBD2	TRBV5-4	TRBJ2-7
TGTGCCAGCAGTATGGGACTAGCGGGGGGGCCCTCAGATACGCAGTATTTT	CASSMGLAGGPSDTQYF	-	TRBD2	TRBV7-6	TRBJ2-3
TGCGCCAGCAGCGCCGGGACAGCATCTAACTATGGCTACACCTTC	CASSAGTASNYGYTF	-	TRBD1	TRBV5-1	TRBJ1-2
TGTGCCAGCAGCTTAGGACACAGCAACACCGGGGAGCTGTTTTTT	CASSLGHSNTGELFF	-	-	TRBV7-9	TRBJ2-2
TGCGCCAGCAGCCAGTTGGCGGGGGGGATTACGTCCTACAATGAGCAGTTCTTC	CASSQLAGGITSYNEQFF	-	TRBD2	TRBV4-1	TRBJ2-1
TGTGCCAGCAGCCGTCGACAAGAACTGCAGTACTTC	CASSRRQELQYF	-	-	TRBV14	TRBJ2-7
TGTGCCATCAGTGAGTCAGACAGGGCCACCCAAGAGACCCAGTACTTC	CAISESDRATQETQYF	-	TRBD1	TRBV10-3	TRBJ2-5
TGTGCCAGCAGTGTCCAGGGGGTTGCTGAAAAACTGTTTTTT	CASSVQGVAEKLFF	-	TRBD1	TRBV27	TRBJ1-4
TGTGCCAGCAGACAGGGGGCCTATGGCTACACCTTC	CASRQGAYGYTF	few	TRBD1	TRBV6-6	TRBJ1-2
TGTGCCAGTAGTATGCTAGCGGGAGTCGGGGAGCTGTTTTTT	CASSMLAGVGELFF	-	TRBD2	TRBV19	TRBJ2-2
TGTGCCAGCAGCTTAGCGGTTCCCTCATCTGGAAACACCATATATTTT	CASSLAVPSSGNTIYF	-	-	TRBV11-2	TRBJ1-3
TGTGCCAGCAGCGCCGCTGGGACTAGCGGGAAAGCTAGCACAGATACGCAGTATTTT	CASSAAGTSGKASTDTQYF	-	TRBD2	TRBV9	TRBJ2-3
TGTGCCAGCTCAATACAGGACGAGCAGTACTTC	CASSIQDEQYF	-	-	TRBV18	TRBJ2-7
TGTGCCAGCAGCAAAGGGGGGCTGACAACTAATGAAAAACTGTTTTTT	CASSKGGLTTNEKLFF	-	-	TRBV21-1	TRBJ1-4
TGTGCCAGCAGTTATCCCACGACAGGAGGAAGGCAGCCCCAGCATTTT	CASSYPTTGGRQPQHF	-	-	TRBV28	TRBJ1-5
TGTGCCAGCAGCTTAGTTAGCGGGACATACAATGAGCAGTTCTTC	CASSLVSGTYNEQFF	-	TRBD2	TRBV7-2	TRBJ2-1
TGTGCCAGTAGTATGCGGACTAGCGGGACCTACGAGCAGTACTTC	CASSMRTSGTYEQYF	-	TRBD2	TRBV19	TRBJ2-7
TGTGCCAGCAGCGAGCACCCCTCGGTTGTCACTGAAGCTTTCTTT	CASSEHPSVVTEAFF	-	-	TRBV27	TRBJ1-1
TGCGCCAGCAGCTTGGGGGGACAGGGCACAGATACGCAGTATTTT	CASSLGGQGTDTQYF	once	TRBD1	TRBV5-1	TRBJ2-3
TGTGCCAGCAGCCTTTCCCTCGTCCGGGACTACGATAGCACAGATACGCAGTATTTT	CASSLSLVRDYDSTDTQYF	-	TRBD2	TRBV9	TRBJ2-3
TGCGCCAGCAGCCCGGGGACTAGCGGGACGACTAGCACAGATACGCAGTATTTT	CASSPGTSGTTSTDTQYF	-	TRBD2	TRBV5-1	TRBJ2-3
TGTGCCAGCAGTTTAAGACAGACATACTATGGCTACACCTTC	CASSLRQTYYGYTF	-	-	TRBV28	TRBJ1-2
TGTGCCAGCAGTGAGCGGACAGCTCACTATGGCTACACCTTC	CASSERTAHYGYTF	-	-	TRBV28	TRBJ1-2
TGTGCCAGCAGCTTGTTCAAGCGGGAGGACGGGGAGCTGTTTTTT	CASSLFKREDGELFF	-	TRBD2	TRBV5-6	TRBJ2-2
TGTGCCAGCAGCTTGTTAGAGGGGGCAGGAACTAATGAAAAACTGTTTTTT	CASSLLEGAGTNEKLFF	-	TRBD1	TRBV5-8	TRBJ1-4
TGTGCCAGCAGCGGACAGTCCCTTTTTGGAGCTTTCTTT	CASSGQSLFGAFF	once	-	TRBV2	TRBJ1-1
TGTGCCAGCAGCTTGGCCAGGGGGCTCACCGGGGAGCTGTTTTTT	CASSLARGLTGELFF	-	TRBD1	TRBV5-8	TRBJ2-2
TGTGCCAGCAGTTTTCCGACAGGGAAGAACTATGGCTACACCTTC	CASSFPTGKNYGYTF	-	TRBD1	TRBV28	TRBJ1-2